This T cell receptor (beta chain) was found in a study of cytomegalovirus exposure and HLA in healthy donors. Germline lookup yields CDR1 SSHAT and CDR2 FNYEAQ (reference sequence). CDR3 length: 15 amino acids. Some clones are missing from TCRdb's copy, which holds only in-frame ones; the method was immunoSEQ multiplex PCR. The repertoire consists of about 160,000 clones, with around 85% occurring once and the leading ten covering under 2.5%. To note about this clone: One junction end does not reproduce the germline sequence, and a read error may be involved.

Sequencing was carried out using PBMCs. J is TRBJ2-7 and V is TRBV7-7, with 8 bases lining up with TRBD2. This clonotype originated in a young man in good health and CMV-seropositive. In DNA form, the CDR3 reads TGTGCTAGCAGCTTAGAACTAGCGGATACCTACGAGCAGTACTTC. Its protein product is CASSLELADTYEQYF. Based on the CDR3 plus reference TRBV7-7 and TRBJ2-7, the full variable domain is GAGVSQSPRYKVTKRGQDVTLRCDPISSHATLYWYQQALGQGPEFLTYFNYEAQPDKSGLPSDRFSAERPEGSISTLTIQRTEQRDSAMYRCASSLELADTYEQYFGPGTRLTVT.